A selection of T cell receptor beta chains follows, all from one sample in a study of T-cell memory formation after mild COVID-19. Each CDR3 protein gets one entry after TCRdb re-called the 5' RACE reads with MiXCR. The data contain 450,000 or so distinct CDR3 sequences, more than 20% of them singletons. Sequencing input: PBMCs or a T cell subset sorted from them (not recorded which). These receptor sequences come from an adult woman who had mild COVID-19 (a few samples of this study predate the infection). Cell type and time point are not known. The CDR3 runs from the conserved cysteine through the conserved F or W. D genes are given only for firm matches. Size is omitted from some rows. Given values are once, few, many or a class for expanded clones.

d_call	v_call	j_call	clone_size	cdr3_aa	cdr3_nt
-	TRBV10-3	TRBJ2-5	-	CAISESRNGEVTQYF	TGTGCCATCAGTGAGTCGAGGAACGGGGAAGTGACCCAGTACTTC
TRBD1	TRBV6-5	TRBJ1-2	few	CASSYVGTGSYGYTF	TGTGCCAGCAGTTATGTCGGGACAGGGTCCTATGGCTACACCTTC
TRBD1	TRBV5-4	TRBJ2-1	few	CASSLTTGGDNEQFF	TGTGCCAGCAGCTTGACTACAGGGGGAGACAATGAGCAGTTCTTC
-	TRBV12-3/TRBV12-4	TRBJ1-2	-	CASETYKGGYTF	TGTGCCAGCGAGACCTATAAGGGTGGCTACACCTTC
TRBD1	TRBV5-4	TRBJ2-1	many	CASSFRDRSNEQFF	TGTGCCAGCAGCTTCCGGGACAGGTCCAATGAGCAGTTCTTC
-	TRBV10-3	TRBJ2-3	few	CAISESRGKDTQYF	TGTGCCATCAGTGAGTCGAGGGGGAAAGATACGCAGTATTTT
-	TRBV20-1	TRBJ2-1	-	CSADERSSYNEQFF	TGCAGTGCGGATGAGCGGAGCTCCTACAATGAGCAGTTCTTC
TRBD2	TRBV7-2	TRBJ2-5	few	CASSLVGPRLAGTETQYF	TGTGCCAGCAGCTTAGTAGGCCCGAGACTAGCGGGGACAGAGACCCAGTACTTC
TRBD2	TRBV15	TRBJ2-2	few	CATSRDGRAVGELFF	TGTGCCACCAGCAGAGACGGGAGGGCCGTCGGGGAGCTGTTTTTT
-	TRBV6-2/TRBV6-3	TRBJ1-2	-	CASSYVQPVYGYTF	TGTGCCAGCAGTTACGTACAGCCAGTCTATGGCTACACCTTC
-	TRBV7-3	TRBJ2-1	-	CASSLDVTAEQFF	TGTGCCAGCAGCTTGGATGTGACGGCAGAGCAGTTCTTC
TRBD1	TRBV5-1	TRBJ2-1	many	CASNLRTGYEQFF	TGCGCCAGCAACCTTCGGACAGGCTATGAGCAGTTCTTC
-	TRBV27	TRBJ2-1	few	CASSYKGTYNEQFF	TGTGCCAGCAGTTATAAGGGAACCTACAATGAGCAGTTCTTC
TRBD1	TRBV5-4	TRBJ1-1	-	CASSFNTDRGTEAFF	TGTGCCAGCAGCTTCAACACGGACAGGGGAACTGAAGCTTTCTTT
-	TRBV11-2	TRBJ2-1	-	CASSLGRAGWNEQFF	TGTGCCAGCAGCTTAGGGAGGGCCGGGTGGAATGAGCAGTTCTTC
-	TRBV15	TRBJ2-3	few	CATSRDGGATDTQYF	TGTGCCACCAGCAGAGATGGGGGGGCGACAGATACGCAGTATTTT
-	TRBV7-9	TRBJ2-7	-	CASSLALNLEQYF	TGTGCCAGCAGCTTAGCCCTTAATCTCGAGCAGTACTTC
-	TRBV12-3/TRBV12-4	TRBJ2-7	-	CASSLGLRRGVALLTYEQYF	TGTGCCAGCAGTTTAGGGCTTAGGAGGGGTGTGGCCCTACTTACCTACGAGCAGTACTTC
TRBD2	TRBV7-2	TRBJ2-6	few	CASSDVLLAGVISGANVLTF	TGTGCCAGCAGCGACGTTCTTCTAGCGGGAGTCATCTCTGGGGCCAACGTCCTGACTTTC
-	TRBV5-4	TRBJ2-7	-	CASSLGDGLSYEQYF	TGTGCCAGCAGCTTGGGGGACGGACTTTCCTACGAGCAGTACTTC
TRBD1	TRBV5-1	TRBJ2-5	few	CASRPSGQLQETQYF	TGCGCCAGCAGGCCCTCGGGACAGCTACAAGAGACCCAGTACTTC
-	TRBV29-1	TRBJ2-1	-	CSVVGGNNEQFF	TGCAGCGTTGTAGGCGGGAACAATGAGCAGTTCTTC
-	TRBV27	TRBJ2-1	few	CASRLIGQPYNEQFF	TGTGCCAGCAGACTCATCGGACAGCCCTACAATGAGCAGTTCTTC
-	TRBV19	TRBJ2-7	-	CASSIIPGGEQYF	TGTGCCAGTAGTATAATCCCAGGAGGCGAGCAGTACTTC
TRBD2	TRBV29-1	TRBJ2-1	-	CSVGGNSYNEQFF	TGCAGCGTCGGGGGGAACTCCTACAATGAGCAGTTCTTC
-	TRBV11-3	TRBJ2-3	-	CASSLGGGFADTQYF	TGTGCCAGCAGCTTAGGGGGGGGCTTCGCAGATACGCAGTATTTT
TRBD1	TRBV20-1	TRBJ2-2	few	CSARDLRQGLRVGQGLRWTGELFF	TGCAGTGCTAGAGATCTGAGACAGGGCCTTCGGGTGGGACAGGGCCTTCGATGGACCGGGGAGCTGTTTTTT